This T cell receptor beta chain was sequenced during a study of T cell responses to AZD1222 COVID-19 vaccine. Broader study findings: Spike-specific TCR repertoires showed rising breadth and depth after two AZD1222 doses.

With respect to this clone: Its specificity is unknown.

TCRdb keeps only in-frame clones here, not all; method: immunoSEQ multiplex PCR. The profile shows around 91,000 clones, about 88% of them singletons. Per germline, CDR1 MDHEN and CDR2 SYDVKM. CDR3 length: 12 amino acids. With 10 bases removed from V and 2 bases from J, the gap between germline ends came to 12 bases. The chain couples TRBV28 to TRBJ2-7; D is uncertain. The starting material was peripheral blood, obtained on day 0 of AZD1222 vaccination. The TCR comes from an adult in good health. CDR3 DNA sequence: TGTGCCACTAATCAGAGGCCCTACGAGCAGTACTTC. This sequence encodes CATNQRPYEQYF.